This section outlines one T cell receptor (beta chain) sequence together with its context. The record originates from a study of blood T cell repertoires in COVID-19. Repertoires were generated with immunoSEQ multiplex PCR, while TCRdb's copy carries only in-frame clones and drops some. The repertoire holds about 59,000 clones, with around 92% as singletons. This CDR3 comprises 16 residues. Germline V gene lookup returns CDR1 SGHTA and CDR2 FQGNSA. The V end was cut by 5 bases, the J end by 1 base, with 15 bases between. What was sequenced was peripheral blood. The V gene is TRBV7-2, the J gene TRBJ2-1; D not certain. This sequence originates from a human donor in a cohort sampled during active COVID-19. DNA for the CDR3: TGTGCCAGCAGCCCCAAGGTAGCACGGTCCTACAATGAGCAGTTCTTC. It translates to CASSPKVARSYNEQFF.